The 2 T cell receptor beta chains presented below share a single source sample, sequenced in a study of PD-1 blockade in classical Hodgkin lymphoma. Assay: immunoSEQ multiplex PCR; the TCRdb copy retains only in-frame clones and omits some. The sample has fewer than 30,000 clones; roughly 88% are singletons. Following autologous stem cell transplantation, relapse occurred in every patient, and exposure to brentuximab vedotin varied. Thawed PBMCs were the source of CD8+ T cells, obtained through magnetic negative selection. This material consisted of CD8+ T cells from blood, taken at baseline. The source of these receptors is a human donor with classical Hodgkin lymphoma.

The CDR3 DNA is TGTGCCACCAGCAGCTTGGCAGATACGCAGTATTTT. The encoded protein is CATSSLADTQYF. This sequence joins TRBV15 and TRBJ2-3; the D is unclear. The CDR3 extends over 12 amino acids. From germline, CDR1 is LNHNV and CDR2 YYDKDF (reference sequence). V gave up 3 bases and J gave up 4 bases, with 5 bases separating them.

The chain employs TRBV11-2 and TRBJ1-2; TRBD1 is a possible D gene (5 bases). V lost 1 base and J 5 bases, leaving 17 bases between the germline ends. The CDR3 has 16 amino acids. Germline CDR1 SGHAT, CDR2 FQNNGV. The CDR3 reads CASSLAPDGGFYGYTF. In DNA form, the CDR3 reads TGTGCCAGCAGCTTAGCCCCTGACGGGGGATTTTATGGCTACACCTTC.